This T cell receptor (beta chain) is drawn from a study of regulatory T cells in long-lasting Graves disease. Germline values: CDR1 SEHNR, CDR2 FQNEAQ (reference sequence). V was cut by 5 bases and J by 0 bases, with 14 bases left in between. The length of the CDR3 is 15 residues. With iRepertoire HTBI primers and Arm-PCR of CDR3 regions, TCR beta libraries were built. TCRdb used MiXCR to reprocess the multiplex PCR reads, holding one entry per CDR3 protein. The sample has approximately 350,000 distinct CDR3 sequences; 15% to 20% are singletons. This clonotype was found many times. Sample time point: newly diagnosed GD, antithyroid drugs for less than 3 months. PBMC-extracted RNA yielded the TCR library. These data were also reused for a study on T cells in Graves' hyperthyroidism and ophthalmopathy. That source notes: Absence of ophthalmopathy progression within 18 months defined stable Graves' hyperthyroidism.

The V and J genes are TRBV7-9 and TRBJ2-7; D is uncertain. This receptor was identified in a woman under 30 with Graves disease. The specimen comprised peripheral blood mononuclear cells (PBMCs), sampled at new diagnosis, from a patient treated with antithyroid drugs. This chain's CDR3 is CASSNPFQVSYEQYF. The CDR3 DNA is TGTGCCAGCAGCAATCCTTTCCAGGTCTCCTACGAGCAGTACTTC.